A selection of T cell receptor beta chains follows, all from one sample in a study of blood T cell repertoires in COVID-19. Profiled with immunoSEQ multiplex PCR; TCRdb holds only in-frame clones, not every one. The sample records about 150,000 clones, around 89% being singletons. The sequenced material came from peripheral blood. The receptors derive from a man in his fifties or sixties with acute or convalescent COVID-19. CDR3s include the opening cysteine and the closing phenylalanine or tryptophan. D genes are given only for firm matches. Not every row has a clone size; where given, it reads once, few, many or a size class.

j_call	v_call	clone_size	d_call	cdr3_nt	cdr3_aa
TRBJ1-2	TRBV5-6	-	-	TGTGCCAGCAGCTCCGTGATAAGAGCGAGTAGGGAGTTGGGCTACACCTTC	CASSSVIRASRELGYTF
TRBJ2-1	TRBV19	-	TRBD1	TGTGCCAGTAGTTATCAGGGGGCGTACTACAATGAGCAGTTCTTC	CASSYQGAYYNEQFF
TRBJ2-1	TRBV10-3	few	TRBD2	TGTGCCATCAGTGAGTCCCGGGGGGGGAATGAGCAGTTCTTC	CAISESRGGNEQFF
TRBJ2-1	TRBV6-5	-	TRBD2	TGTGCCAGCAGATCCAACCTAGCGGGCTACAATGAGCAGTTCTTC	CASRSNLAGYNEQFF
TRBJ2-1	TRBV5-5	-	-	TGTGCCAGCAGCTTTATCCCAGGGCCCAATGAGCAGTTCTTC	CASSFIPGPNEQFF
TRBJ2-2	TRBV4-3	-	-	TGCGCCAGCAGCCATCTTAGGACTGGGGAGCTGTTTTTT	CASSHLRTGELFF
TRBJ1-4	TRBV5-1	-	TRBD1	TGCGCCAGCAGCTTGGACCAGGGGGTTGGTGAAAAACTGTTTTTT	CASSLDQGVGEKLFF
TRBJ2-3	TRBV7-9	-	-	TGTGCCAGCAGCTCTAGCACAGATACGCAGTATTTT	CASSSSTDTQYF
TRBJ2-3	TRBV5-5	once	TRBD2	TGTGCCAGCAGCTTGGAAAGCGGGGGGAGTGGAGATACGCAGTATTTT	CASSLESGGSGDTQYF
TRBJ2-1	TRBV12-3/TRBV12-4	once	-	TGTGCCAGCAGTTTGGGGCCCGGGTATGAGCAGTTCTTC	CASSLGPGYEQFF
TRBJ2-1	TRBV9	-	TRBD2	TGTGCCAGCAGCGCGACCCCTAGCGGGGGAAACAATGAGCAGTTCTTC	CASSATPSGGNNEQFF
TRBJ1-3	TRBV30	-	TRBD1	TGTGCCACGGCGGCAGGGGGCAGTACCATTGGAAACACCATATATTTT	CATAAGGSTIGNTIYF
TRBJ1-2	TRBV11-2	-	TRBD1	TGTGCCAGCAGCTTGACAGGGAGAGGGTATGGCTACACCTTC	CASSLTGRGYGYTF
TRBJ2-1	TRBV19	-	-	TGTGCCAGTAGTATAATAGCCGGTAGCAGGGATGAGCAGTTCTTC	CASSIIAGSRDEQFF
TRBJ1-1	TRBV10-2	-	-	TGCGCCAGCAGTGACCAACAGGGTGCGAACACTGAAGCTTTCTTT	CASSDQQGANTEAFF
TRBJ2-1	TRBV12-2	-	-	TGTGCAAGTCGCCCCGACAGGGAGGAGTTCTACAATGAGCAGTTCTTC	CASRPDREEFYNEQFF
TRBJ1-1	TRBV7-9	once	-	TGTGCCAGCAGCCCCCTTCTAGGACATCAGGAAGCTTTCTTT	CASSPLLGHQEAFF
TRBJ1-3	TRBV5-1	-	-	TGCGCCAGCAGCTTGGGGAGCTCTGGAAACACCATATATTTT	CASSLGSSGNTIYF
TRBJ1-5	TRBV5-4	once	-	TGTGCCAGCAGCTTTGGGGGGAGCAATCAGCCCCAGCATTTT	CASSFGGSNQPQHF
TRBJ2-7	TRBV5-1	-	TRBD1	TGCGCCAGCCGGAAAACCCAGGGACAGTACGAGCAGTACTTC	CASRKTQGQYEQYF
TRBJ2-3	TRBV18	-	TRBD2	TGTGCCAGCTCACCAGGGCGCTCTAGCGGTCTCCAGGATACGCAGTATTTT	CASSPGRSSGLQDTQYF
TRBJ2-1	TRBV2	-	-	TGTGCCAGCAGTGAATCAGAACTCAGGGCTGGCAAATACAATGAGCAGTTCTTC	CASSESELRAGKYNEQFF
TRBJ2-2	TRBV5-4	once	TRBD2	TGTGCCAGCAGGGCGGGGGGACTAGCGGCGAACACCGGGGAGCTGTTTTTT	CASRAGGLAANTGELFF
TRBJ1-2	TRBV30	-	-	TGTGCCTCGCGCCGGGACTGGAATAACTATGGCTACACCTTC	CASRRDWNNYGYTF
TRBJ2-3	TRBV27	-	TRBD2	TGTGCCAGCAGTCGCCAAGTTAGCGGGGAAGGGGTAGATACGCAGTATTTT	CASSRQVSGEGVDTQYF
TRBJ2-3	TRBV6-5	-	TRBD2	TGTGCCAGCAGTTACTCAGGGAGGGGCACAGATACGCAGTATTTT	CASSYSGRGTDTQYF
TRBJ1-2	TRBV2	-	-	TGTGCCAGCAGTGAGTCGAGGTTCTTGCATGGCTACACCTTC	CASSESRFLHGYTF
TRBJ1-4	TRBV5-4	-	-	TGTGCCAGCAGCTTGGGGGGGGCAACTAATGAAAAACTGTTTTTT	CASSLGGATNEKLFF
TRBJ2-7	TRBV29-1	many	TRBD1	TGCAGCGTTGCTCTTAATTCAGGGGGCGAGCAGTACTTC	CSVALNSGGEQYF
TRBJ2-3	TRBV24-1	once	TRBD2	TGTGCCACCAGTGATTCGGCTAGCGGGGGGGCTCGCACAGATACGCAGTATTTT	CATSDSASGGARTDTQYF
TRBJ1-4	TRBV6-2/TRBV6-3	-	TRBD1	TGTGCCAGCAGTCCCCAGGACAGGTCTAATGAAAAACTGTTTTTT	CASSPQDRSNEKLFF
TRBJ1-5	TRBV4-1	-	-	TGCGCCAGCAGCCCTTGGGGGGGGGCAGGCAATCAGCCCCAGCATTTT	CASSPWGGAGNQPQHF
TRBJ1-5	TRBV12-3/TRBV12-4	-	TRBD1	TGTGCCAGCGGGACAGGAGGAAATCAGCCCCAGCATTTT	CASGTGGNQPQHF
TRBJ1-6	TRBV9	-	TRBD1	TGTGCCAGCAGCGCACAGGGGGCCGGTTCACCCCTCCACTTT	CASSAQGAGSPLHF
TRBJ2-3	TRBV9	-	TRBD2	TGTGCCAGCAGCTCACGGGGGGACACAGATACGCAGTATTTT	CASSSRGDTDTQYF
TRBJ1-2	TRBV19	-	TRBD1	TGTGCCAGTAGTATAAGGTACAGGGGGAACTATGGCTACACCTTC	CASSIRYRGNYGYTF
TRBJ2-3	TRBV6-5	-	-	TGTGCCAGCACGGGAAAATTGAACACAGATACGCAGTATTTT	CASTGKLNTDTQYF
TRBJ1-1	TRBV6-5	-	-	TGTGCCAGCAGTTACTCCAGGTTCTCTGAAGCTTTCTTT	CASSYSRFSEAFF
TRBJ2-6	TRBV7-9	-	TRBD1	TGTGCCAGCAGCTTGGGACAGGGGTTTTTTGGGGCCAACGTCCTGACTTTC	CASSLGQGFFGANVLTF
TRBJ1-2	TRBV19	-	-	TGTGCCATACAGCAGGGGAATGGCTACACCTTC	CAIQQGNGYTF
TRBJ1-4	TRBV5-1	-	TRBD1	TGCGCCAGCAGCTTGGCGGGACAGGGTGCCGAAAAACTGTTTTTT	CASSLAGQGAEKLFF
TRBJ1-6	TRBV6-5	-	TRBD1	TGTGCCAGCAGTTCCGGGACAGGGATCACTTCACCCCTCCACTTT	CASSSGTGITSPLHF
TRBJ2-6	TRBV3-1/TRBV3-2	-	-	TGTGCCAGCAGCCCTACTCCTCCGGGACTCGGCTCTGGGGCCAACGTCCTGACTTTC	CASSPTPPGLGSGANVLTF
TRBJ2-3	TRBV14	-	-	TGTGCCAGCAGCCAATTCGCTAGCATTGGCACAGATACGCAGTATTTT	CASSQFASIGTDTQYF
TRBJ1-6	TRBV2	-	-	TGTGCCAGCAGTGAACGGCGCGGAGACCCCTCACCCCTCCACTTT	CASSERRGDPSPLHF
TRBJ1-1	TRBV7-6	-	TRBD1	TGTGCCAGCAGCTTGACAGGGGCGAACACTGAAGCTTTCTTT	CASSLTGANTEAFF
TRBJ1-1	TRBV5-1	-	-	TGCGCCAGCAGCTTGTTTCAGGGCGGGGGGCGCCGTGACACTGAAGCTTTCTTT	CASSLFQGGGRRDTEAFF
TRBJ1-1	TRBV6-2/TRBV6-3	-	TRBD1	TGTGCCAGCAGCCCAAGGACAGGGAGGGGTCACACTGAAGCTTTCTTT	CASSPRTGRGHTEAFF
TRBJ2-3	TRBV7-2	-	TRBD2	TGTGCCAGCAGCCTTGGGGGGAGGGGCCGGGGAGATACGCAGTATTTT	CASSLGGRGRGDTQYF
TRBJ2-2	TRBV15	few	-	TGTGCCACCAGCAGAGATAAGGGGTCGGGCACCGGGGAGCTGTTTTTT	CATSRDKGSGTGELFF
TRBJ1-4	TRBV21-1	-	-	TGTGCCAGCAGCAAATTGAGACAGGGAGCAACTAATGAAAAACTGTTTTTT	CASSKLRQGATNEKLFF
TRBJ1-5	TRBV2	-	TRBD1	TGTGCCAGCCACGGACAGGTGAGCAATCAGCCCCAGCATTTT	CASHGQVSNQPQHF
TRBJ2-3	TRBV6-4	-	TRBD2	TGTGCCAGCAGTCCTCTAGCGGGGGGGACCACAGATACGCAGTATTTT	CASSPLAGGTTDTQYF
TRBJ2-2	TRBV5-4	-	TRBD2	TGTGCCAGCAGTCCTACTAGCGGGGCGGGCACCGGGGAGCTGTTTTTT	CASSPTSGAGTGELFF
TRBJ2-2	TRBV6-5	-	-	TGTGCCAGCAGTTTTACGGGTCGTGGGACCGGGGAGCTGTTTTTT	CASSFTGRGTGELFF